The 18 T cell receptor beta chains given below trace back to one sample, sequenced in a study of early T cells in non-severe SARS-CoV-2 infection. In TCRdb, the 5' RACE reads were re-called with MiXCR into one record per CDR3 protein. This table has tens of thousands of distinct CDR3 sequences, around 15% appearing once. Material for sequencing was whole blood. These receptors were obtained from an adult who was a healthcare worker with PCR-confirmed SARS-CoV-2 infection or an uninfected control (not recorded which).

The table lists this clonotype with many counts. As DNA, the CDR3 is TGCAGTACAAAAGCGGGGTTGTTTAACCCAGCCTACGAGCAGTACTTC. Encoded protein: CSTKAGLFNPAYEQYF. The V and J genes are TRBV20-1 and TRBJ2-7; 7 nucleotides line up with TRBD2. CDR1 is DFQATT and CDR2 is SNEGSKA in the germline V gene (reference sequence). Trimming took 8 bases from V and 2 from J; bases not matched to a gene: 18. The CDR3 is made up of 16 amino acids.

V usage is TRBV7-6 and J usage is TRBJ1-2; possibly TRBD1 for D (5 bases). From germline, CDR1 is SGHVS and CDR2 FNYEAQ. The V end was cut by 4 bases, the J end by 1 base, with 13 bases between. CDR3 length equals 15 residues. Here the CDR3 reads CASSSQTGVNYGYTF. The CDR3 DNA is TGTGCCAGCAGCTCCCAGACGGGGGTTAACTATGGCTACACCTTC. Looking up the rest from reference TRBV7-6 and TRBJ1-2 gives the full variable domain: GAGVSQSPRYKVTKRGQDVALRCDPISGHVSLYWYRQALGQGPEFLTYFNYEAQQDKSGLPNDRFSAERPEGSISTLTIQRTEQRDSAMYRCASSSQTGVNYGYTFGSGTRLTVV.

The V and J genes are TRBV7-3 and TRBJ2-3; D perhaps matches TRBD1 (5 bases). The CDR3 contains 15 residues. CDR1 and CDR2 (germline): SGHTA, FQGTGA. V lost 3 bases to trimming and J lost 6 bases, with 16 bases between them. In nucleotides, the CDR3 is TGTGCCAGCAGCTTGGGGCCCGGTCCCTGGGATACGCAGTATTTT. Translation gives CASSLGPGPWDTQYF.

The table lists this clonotype with many counts. The CDR3 DNA reads TGTGCCAGCAGCTTAGCTAGGCTGTACACTGAAGCTTTCTTT. This encodes CASSLARLYTEAFF. The V call is TRBV7-9, the J call TRBJ1-1; no definite D call. CDR1 SEHNR and CDR2 FQNEAQ come from the germline V gene (reference sequence). Between the trimmed V and J ends, which lost 0 bases and 3 bases, there was a span of 8 bases. The CDR3 extends over 14 amino acids.

A single count supports this clonotype. V usage is TRBV7-9 and J usage is TRBJ1-1; D not resolved. From germline, CDR1 is SEHNR and CDR2 FQNEAQ (reference sequence). Trimming shortened V by 1 base and J by 1 base, and 10 bases separated the two germline ends. The CDR3 has 15 amino acids. The CDR3 DNA reads TGTGCCAGCAGCTTAGTGGGCGGAGCGAACACTGAAGCTTTCTTT. Residues: CASSLVGGANTEAFF.

The chain is built from TRBV7-9 and TRBJ1-6; the D is unclear. CDR3 length: 14 amino acids. Germline CDR1 SEHNR, CDR2 FQNEAQ (reference sequence). V was trimmed by 3 bases and J by 9 bases, leaving 12 bases between them. The CDR3 DNA follows: TGTGCCAGCAGCTTGAGACCGCCAACTTCACCCCTCCACTTT. Its protein product is CASSLRPPTSPLHF.

The V call is TRBV6-2 or TRBV6-3, the J call TRBJ2-4; D remains unclear. V lost 4 bases, J lost 2 bases, and 3 bases lay in between. This CDR3 is built from 12 residues. CDR1 is MNHEY and CDR2 is SVGEGT in the germline V gene. The CDR3 DNA follows: TGTGCCAGCAGTTTATCCAAAAACATTCAGTACTTC. It translates to CASSLSKNIQYF.

The chain joins TRBV20-1 to TRBJ2-7, with 10 bases fitting TRBD2. This CDR3 is built from 14 residues. V was clipped by 5 bases and J by 1 base; unmatched bases: 5. From germline, CDR1 is DFQATT and CDR2 SNEGSKA (reference sequence). CDR3 residues: CSAPTSGKSYEQYF. The CDR3, as DNA: TGCAGTGCTCCAACTAGCGGGAAATCCTACGAGCAGTACTTC.

This clonotype was seen many times. The J gene is TRBJ1-5, the V gene TRBV29-1; D possibly corresponds to TRBD1 (6 bases). The V end was cut by 7 bases, the J end by 2 bases, with 12 bases between. Germline CDR1 is SQVTM and CDR2 is ANQGSEA. The CDR3 loop spans 13 amino acids. CDR3: CSAREGGNQPQHF. In nucleotides, the CDR3 is TGCAGCGCTAGAGAGGGGGGCAATCAGCCCCAGCATTTT.

This clonotype occurred a few times. This chain connects TRBV2 to TRBJ1-5; no clear D. V lost 6 bases and J lost 10, with 10 bases in between. The germline V gene has CDR1 SNHLY and CDR2 FYNNEI. The CDR3 contains 11 residues. CDR3 sequence: CASSLIGPQHF. The CDR3, as DNA: TGTGCCAGCAGCCTCATAGGACCCCAGCATTTT.

The CDR3, as DNA: TGTGCCAGCAGCTTCAGGGGACTCAGCACAGATACGCAGTATTTT. Translating gives CASSFRGLSTDTQYF. The chain couples TRBV11-2 to TRBJ2-3; either TRBD1 or TRBD2 may supply D (6 bases each). V dropped 3 bases and J dropped 0 bases, with 10 bases sitting between them. Germline CDR1 and CDR2: SGHAT and FQNNGV. The CDR3 consists of 15 residues.

V gene TRBV7-8 combines with J gene TRBJ1-6; D gene unclear. The CDR3 totals 12 residues. Trimming removed 1 base at V and 13 bases at J, with 8 bases between. CDR1 SGHVS and CDR2 FQNEAQ come from the germline V gene. CDR3 in DNA: TGTGCCAGCAGCTTAGGGGGAGGCCCCCTCCACTTT. Protein product: CASSLGGGPLHF.

This clonotype was picked up many times. The rearrangement links TRBV5-4 to TRBJ1-1; D might be TRBD1 (5 bases). This CDR3 is 12 amino acids long. Trimming took 4 bases from V and 3 from J, leaving 7 bases between them. Germline V CDR1 and CDR2: SGHNT, YYREEE (reference sequence). CDR3 protein: CASSTTDTEAFF. DNA for the CDR3: TGTGCCAGCAGCACGACAGACACTGAAGCTTTCTTT. The whole variable domain, remainder taken from reference TRBV5-4 and TRBJ1-1, is ETGVTQSPTHLIKTRGQQVTLRCSSQSGHNTVSWYQQALGQGPQFIFQYYREEENGRGNFPPRFSGLQFPNYSSELNVNALELDDSALYLCASSTTDTEAFFGQGTRLTVV.

This clonotype was detected a few times. This sequence joins TRBV6-4 and TRBJ2-2, with 7 nucleotides matching TRBD2. V trimming: 3 bases; J trimming: 5 bases; junction bases outside the gene matches: 3. Germline V CDR1 and CDR2: MRHNA, SNTAGT. The CDR3 runs 14 residues. CDR3 sequence reads: CASSERGGTGELFF. The CDR3 region has the DNA TGTGCCAGCAGTGAGCGGGGAGGGACCGGGGAGCTGTTTTTT.

This clonotype was seen ten or more times. This chain connects TRBV12-3 or TRBV12-4 to TRBJ1-2, with TRBD1 identical over 7 bases. With 3 bases clipped from V and 0 bases from J, the junction kept 7 bases outside the gene matches. The CDR3 spans 16 residues. The CDR3 reads CASSFGRGVANYGYTF. The CDR3, as DNA: TGTGCCAGCAGTTTCGGCAGGGGGGTTGCTAACTATGGCTACACCTTC.

This clonotype was seen at least ten times. Compared with germline, one end of the junction differs, possibly owing to a read error. The chain couples TRBV5-1 to TRBJ2-7; D might be TRBD2 (6 bases). Germline loops: CDR1 SGHRS, CDR2 YFSETQ. The CDR3 covers 11 residues. The CDR3 loop reads CASSLEGEQYF. The CDR3 nucleotides read TGCGCCAGCAGTTTGGAGGGCGAGCAGTACTTC.

At least ten counts were recorded for this clonotype. V usage is TRBV11-2 and J usage is TRBJ2-7; D is possibly TRBD1 or TRBD2 (5 bases each). The V and J ends lost 1 base and 7 bases respectively, with 14 bases between them. Germline V gene data show CDR1 as SGHAT and CDR2 as FQNNGV. The CDR3 loop spans 14 amino acids. Here the CDR3 DNA reads TGTGCCAGCAGCTTAGGGCCGGGGCCGTTGGAGCAGTACTTC. Protein sequence: CASSLGPGPLEQYF.

There are many counts of this clonotype. The V call is TRBV4-2, the J call TRBJ2-3; 11 bases are a match to TRBD2. The CDR3 spans 16 residues. The trim removed 3 bases at V and 1 base at J, leaving 3 bases unmatched. Germline V CDR1 and CDR2: LGHNA, YNFKEQ. In nucleotides, the CDR3 is TGTGCCAGCAGCCAGGGGACTAGCGGACGCACAGATACGCAGTATTTT. This gives the protein CASSQGTSGRTDTQYF.